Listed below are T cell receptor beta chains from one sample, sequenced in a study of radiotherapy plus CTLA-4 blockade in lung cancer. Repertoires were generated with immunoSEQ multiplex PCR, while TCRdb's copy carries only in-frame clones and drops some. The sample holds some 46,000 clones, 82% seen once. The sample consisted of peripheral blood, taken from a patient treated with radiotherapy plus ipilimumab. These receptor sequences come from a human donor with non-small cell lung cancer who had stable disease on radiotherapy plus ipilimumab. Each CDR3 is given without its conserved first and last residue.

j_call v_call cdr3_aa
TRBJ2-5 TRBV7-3 ASSLGQRETQY
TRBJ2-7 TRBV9 ASSPHTSGSHEQY
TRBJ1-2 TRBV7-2 ASSSTGSGGYT
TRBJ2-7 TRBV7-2 ASSLVPPGAGGEQY
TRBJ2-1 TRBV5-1 ASRTSGTSGRAIYNEQF
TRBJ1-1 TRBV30 AWRDMNTEAF
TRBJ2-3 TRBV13 ASSSRGGRLAQY
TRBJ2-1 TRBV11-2 ASSLAGVSYNEQF
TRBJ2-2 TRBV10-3 ATGQGDLTGELF
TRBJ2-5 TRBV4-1 ASSRVWTGFETQY
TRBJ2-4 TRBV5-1 ASSPGLAGGINIQY